The clone carrying this TCR beta chain was counted a few times. As yet, its antigen is unknown. The library was made from cDNA and included unique molecular identifiers. Input of about 0.9 to 10 million T cells yielded roughly 0.5 million cDNA molecules. Each CDR3 protein gets one entry after TCRdb re-called the PCR reads with MiXCR. The data hold about 200,000 distinct CDR3 sequences, with over 25% observed a single time. The sample belongs to a study of post-analysis software for immune sequencing data. Whole-study results and caveats: Patients carried five TRBV segments more frequently than controls did, and TRBV5-6, TRBV5-1 and TRBV20-1 were among them. Controls significantly exceeded multiple sclerosis patients in normalized Chao1 diversity.

Germline CDR1 is MNHEY and CDR2 is SVGEGT. V was trimmed by 2 bases and J by 5 bases, leaving 12 bases between them. The CDR3 covers 14 residues. V usage is TRBV6-2 or TRBV6-3 and J usage is TRBJ1-1, with D perhaps matching TRBD1 (6 bases). This clonotype was sampled from a girl younger than 18 with multiple sclerosis. Source material: blood. CDR3 residues: CASSYRPTGTEAFF. CDR3 DNA sequence: TGTGCCAGCAGTTACCGGCCTACAGGGACTGAAGCTTTCTTT.